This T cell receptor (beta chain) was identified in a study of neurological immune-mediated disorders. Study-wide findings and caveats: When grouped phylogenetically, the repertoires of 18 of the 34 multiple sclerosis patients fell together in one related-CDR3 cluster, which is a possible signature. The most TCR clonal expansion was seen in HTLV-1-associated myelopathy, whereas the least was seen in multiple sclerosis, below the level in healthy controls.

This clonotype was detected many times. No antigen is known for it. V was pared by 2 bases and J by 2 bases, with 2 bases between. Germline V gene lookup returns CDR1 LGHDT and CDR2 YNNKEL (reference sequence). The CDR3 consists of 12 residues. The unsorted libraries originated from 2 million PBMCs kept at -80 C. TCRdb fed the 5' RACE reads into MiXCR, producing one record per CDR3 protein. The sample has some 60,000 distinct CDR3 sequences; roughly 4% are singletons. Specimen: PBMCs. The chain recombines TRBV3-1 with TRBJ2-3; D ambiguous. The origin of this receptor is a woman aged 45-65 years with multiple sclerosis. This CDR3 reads CASSQLTDTQYF. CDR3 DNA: TGTGCCAGCAGCCAACTCACAGATACGCAGTATTTT.